Sequencing of this T cell receptor beta chain was carried out in a study of cytomegalovirus exposure and HLA in healthy donors. Study results and caveats: In a later analysis, specific HLA alleles were associated with 15,000 or so TCR beta sequences at a 0.05 false discovery rate.

On this clone: Its antigen is unknown.

Primers included in the PCR were 60 Vbeta and 13 Jbeta primers. Clones were sequenced by immunoSEQ multiplex PCR, and TCRdb holds only the in-frame ones, with some missing. The sample consists of 160,000 or so clones, 84% of them appearing once. The CDR3 loop spans 14 amino acids. The V call is TRBV21-1, the J call TRBJ2-1; TRBD2, the table's D call, lacks a check against the DNA. TRBV21-1 is assigned pseudogene status. Source material: PBMCs. This sequence was found in a man in his thirties or forties in good health and CMV-seronegative. CDR3 region: CASSKGRDYNEQFF. In nucleotides, the CDR3 is TGTGCCAGCAGCAAAGGTCGGGACTACAATGAGCAGTTCTTC.